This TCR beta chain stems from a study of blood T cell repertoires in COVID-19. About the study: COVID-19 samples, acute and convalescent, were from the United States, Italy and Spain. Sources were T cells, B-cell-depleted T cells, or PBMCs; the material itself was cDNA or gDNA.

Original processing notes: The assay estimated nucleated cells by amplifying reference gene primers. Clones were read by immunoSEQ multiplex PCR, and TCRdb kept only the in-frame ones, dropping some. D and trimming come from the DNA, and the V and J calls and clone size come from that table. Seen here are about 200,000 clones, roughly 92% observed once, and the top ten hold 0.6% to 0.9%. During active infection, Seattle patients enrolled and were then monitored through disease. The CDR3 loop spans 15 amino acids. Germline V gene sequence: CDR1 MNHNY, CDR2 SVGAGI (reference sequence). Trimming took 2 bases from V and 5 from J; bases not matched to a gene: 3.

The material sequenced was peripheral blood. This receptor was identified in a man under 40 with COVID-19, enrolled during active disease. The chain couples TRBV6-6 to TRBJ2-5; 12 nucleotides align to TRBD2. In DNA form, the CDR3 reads TGTGCCAGCAGTTACCCTAGCGGGGGGGTCGAGACCCAGTACTTC. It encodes CASSYPSGGVETQYF.